These T cell receptor beta chains were read from a single sample in a study of blood T cells in healthy people across ages. MiXCR, applied by TCRdb to the 5' RACE reads, yields one record per CDR3 protein. The sample contains roughly 1,500,000 distinct CDR3 sequences, about 32% of which appear only once. Sequenced input: blood. Every receptor here comes from a woman in her 30s in good health. The CDR3 runs from the conserved cysteine through the conserved F or W. The D gene is left open where the match is weak. Expanded clones get a size class; other rows say once, few or many, or leave the size out.

TRBV5-1	TRBJ1-6	NA	NA	CASSLRGIPPSPLHF	TGCGCCAGCAGCTTGAGGGGGATCCCCCCTTCACCCCTCCACTTT
TRBV5-1	TRBJ2-7	TRBD1	NA	CASSLGQGENEQYF	TGCGCCAGCAGCTTGGGACAGGGGGAGAACGAGCAGTACTTC
TRBV4-1	TRBJ2-2	TRBD1	NA	CASSRIGQGANGELFF	TGCGCCAGCAGCCGCATAGGACAGGGGGCAAACGGGGAGCTGTTTTTT
TRBV7-8	TRBJ1-5	NA	NA	CASSIQGSVNQPQHF	TGTGCCAGCAGCATACAGGGTTCCGTCAATCAGCCCCAGCATTTT
TRBV7-8	TRBJ2-3	TRBD2	NA	CASLAGGLAGTDTQYF	TGTGCCAGTTTAGCCGGTGGACTAGCGGGCACAGATACGCAGTATTTT
TRBV5-6	TRBJ2-5	TRBD2	NA	CASSPGTSGGLLRETQYF	TGTGCCAGCAGCCCTGGGACTAGCGGGGGCCTGTTAAGAGAGACCCAGTACTTC
TRBV15	TRBJ1-4	NA	NA	CATSRESTKDEKLFF	TGTGCCACCAGCAGAGAATCGACAAAGGATGAAAAACTGTTTTTT
TRBV7-9	TRBJ2-3	NA	few	CASRRQDSRRISDTQYF	TGTGCCAGCAGACGACAGGACAGCCGGAGGATTTCAGATACGCAGTATTTT
TRBV6-1	TRBJ2-1	NA	few	CASSEVGEQFF	TGTGCCAGCAGTGAAGTGGGGGAGCAGTTCTTC
TRBV2	TRBJ2-6	NA	NA	CASSDEGTGANVLTF	TGTGCCAGCAGTGACGAGGGGACAGGGGCCAACGTCCTGACTTTC
TRBV29-1	TRBJ2-3	TRBD2	few	CSVEDRVRTSADTQYF	TGCAGCGTTGAAGATAGGGTAAGGACTAGTGCGGATACGCAGTATTTT
TRBV4-2	TRBJ2-3	NA	few	CASSQDGPSFATDTQYF	TGTGCCAGCAGCCAAGATGGGCCTAGCTTTGCCACAGATACGCAGTATTTT
TRBV25-1	TRBJ2-5	NA	NA	CASSGLEFPPRSAQYF	TGTGCCAGCAGTGGGTTGGAGTTCCCCCCGCGAAGTGCCCAGTACTTC
TRBV4-2	TRBJ2-3	TRBD2	NA	CASSHQTSGGPGTDTQYF	TGTGCCAGCAGCCACCAGACTAGCGGGGGGCCGGGCACAGATACGCAGTATTTT
TRBV30	TRBJ2-5	TRBD1	NA	CAWRPDRNQETQYF	TGTGCCTGGAGACCGGACAGGAACCAAGAGACCCAGTACTTC
TRBV24-1	TRBJ2-1	NA	NA	CATSDLGDGGEQFF	TGTGCCACCAGTGATTTGGGGGACGGTGGGGAGCAGTTCTTC
TRBV12-3/TRBV12-4	TRBJ1-1	NA	few	CASIRTQGTEAFF	TGTGCCAGCATCCGGACTCAGGGGACTGAAGCTTTCTTT
TRBV12-3/TRBV12-4	TRBJ1-2	TRBD1	few	CASTLRGGDRYGYGYTF	TGTGCCAGCACTCTCAGGGGGGGCGACAGGTACGGCTATGGCTACACCTTC
TRBV3-1	TRBJ2-7	NA	NA	CASSPQAGVSYEQYF	TGTGCCAGCAGCCCCCAAGCAGGGGTATCCTACGAGCAGTACTTC
TRBV5-1	TRBJ1-1	NA	NA	CASSLVPTEINTEAFF	TGCGCCAGCAGCTTGGTCCCGACAGAGATAAACACTGAAGCTTTCTTT
TRBV29-1	TRBJ1-2	TRBD1	NA	CSVDGTGGARDGYTF	TGCAGCGTTGACGGGACAGGGGGCGCGAGGGATGGCTACACCTTC
TRBV9	TRBJ1-2	TRBD1	once	CASSGDREGYTF	TGTGCCAGCAGCGGAGACAGGGAAGGCTACACCTTC
TRBV6-1	TRBJ1-5	NA	NA	CATRRQGSNQPHHF	TGTGCCACCCGTAGGCAGGGAAGCAATCAGCCCCATCATTTT
TRBV3-1	TRBJ2-5	TRBD1	NA	CASSPATGGGQETQYF	TGTGCCAGCAGCCCTGCCACAGGGGGCGGCCAAGAGACCCAGTACTTC
TRBV5-1	TRBJ2-2	TRBD2	NA	CASSLVGPSSGGHTGELFF	TGCGCCAGCAGCTTGGTGGGCCCTAGTAGCGGGGGCCACACCGGGGAGCTGTTTTTT
TRBV9	TRBJ2-5	NA	few	CASSGSVLQETQYF	TGTGCCAGCAGCGGATCGGTCCTCCAAGAGACCCAGTACTTC
TRBV15	TRBJ1-1	NA	NA	CATSRGGRGGTEAFF	TGTGCCACCAGCAGAGGGGGGCGGGGGGGCACTGAAGCTTTCTTT
TRBV4-1	TRBJ1-4	NA	NA	CASSRTVYEKLFF	TGCGCCAGCAGCCGGACGGTATACGAAAAACTGTTTTTT
TRBV5-1	TRBJ1-1	TRBD1	NA	CASSLGTDRRNTEAFF	TGCGCCAGCAGCTTGGGAACGGACAGGAGGAACACTGAAGCTTTCTTT
TRBV20-1	TRBJ1-2	NA	few	CSAPAREGYTF	TGCAGTGCTCCCGCCCGGGAAGGCTACACCTTC
TRBV7-8	TRBJ1-1	NA	NA	CASSARWDTEAFF	TGTGCCAGCAGCGCCCGGTGGGACACTGAAGCTTTCTTT
TRBV7-2	TRBJ2-1	TRBD2	few	CASSLGLAGAYGQFF	TGTGCCAGCAGCTTGGGACTAGCGGGAGCGTATGGGCAGTTCTTC